This T cell receptor beta chain emerged from a study of cytomegalovirus exposure and HLA in healthy donors. Study conclusions and caveats: Through in vitro validation, three CMV-associated chains were shown to be specific for CMV antigens. The study listed about 150 cytomegalovirus-associated TCR beta chains. In a later analysis, donors in an Asian-associated ancestry cluster reportedly had fewer N-insertions in productive TCRs than the cohort mean.

A remark on this clone: The antigen is not known.

Both 60 Vbeta primers and 13 Jbeta primers went into the PCR. Original analysis: Per a later analysis, the number of unique TCR beta chains was roughly 80 million, of which 10 million to 11 million were shared. This table comes from immunoSEQ multiplex PCR, and its TCRdb copy is limited to in-frame clones, with some not included. The DNA was the basis for D and trimming; V, J and clone size are from that table. The data show around 96,000 clones, 64% seen once. CDR1 is LNHDA, CDR2 SQIVND, per germline (reference sequence). Trimming took off 5 bases at V and 2 bases at J, with 13 bases between the two ends. This CDR3 contains 14 residues.

Specimen: PBMCs. The rearrangement uses TRBV19 and TRBJ2-7; D may be TRBD2 (6 bases). The clonotype originates from a man aged 55 to 70 in good health and CMV-seronegative. For the CDR3, the DNA is TGTGCCAGTAGTTCAACGGGAGTGGCCTACGAGCAGTACTTC. Encoded protein: CASSSTGVAYEQYF.